This TCR beta chain was sequenced in a study of beta chain features in type 1 diabetes. In the study overall: Healthy donors and patients had similar age, gender and cell yields. Study results and caveats: VDJ junctions sequenced from type 1 diabetes patients showed fewer insertions and more deletions. Whether TCRB rearrangement is influenced by HLA type went unresolved here. Reads derived from cDNA could over-represent cells showing high TCR expression.

The entirety of the isolated RNA underwent reverse transcription, so expressed TCRB transcripts were sequenced. The repertoire was sequenced with immunoSEQ multiplex PCR; TCRdb's copy has only in-frame clones and lacks some. This table has some 240,000 clones, 11% appearing once. This clone was seen a few times. Its antigen is unknown. Looked up from germline, CDR1 is SQVTM and CDR2 is ANQGSEA. CDR3 length: 11 amino acids. V lost 4 bases and J lost 6, with 8 bases in between. The chain recombines TRBV29-1 with TRBJ2-3, with a weak D call TRBD1 (5 bases). This clonotype was obtained from a man younger than 35 in good health. The specimen was central memory CD4+ T cells from blood. The CDR3: CSVVGRDTQYF. The CDR3 DNA is TGCAGCGTTGTGGGGCGGGATACGCAGTATTTT.